The source of this TCR beta chain is a study of T cell repertoires in cytomegalovirus infection. Overall study context: Carrying CMV and the relevant HLA type showed in public TCR beta signatures. Study conclusions and caveats: HLA-C-restricted CMV-specific TCR beta clonotypes were dominant in the ex vivo response. Carriage of CMV together with the relevant HLA was identifiable through cumulative public TCR beta family frequency.

Each CDR3 protein gets one entry after TCRdb re-called the reads with MiXCR. The sample yields approximately 170,000 distinct CDR3 sequences, roughly 17% seen once. This clonotype occurred a few times. Its specificity is not known. Sequencing was performed on CD8+ T cells from PBMCs. The clonotype was recovered from a human donor in good health (CMV status not recorded). Some clones in this sample may be carry-over from other donors' samples.

CDR3 protein: CASSYSIGGSYNEQFF. As DNA, the CDR3 is TGTGCCAGCAGTTACTCGATAGGGGGTTCCTACAATGAGCAGTTCTTC. V gene TRBV6-5 combines with J gene TRBJ2-1; the D gene is possibly TRBD1 (6 bases). Germline CDR1 MNHEY, CDR2 SVGAGI. Trimming removed 0 bases at V and 1 base at J, with 10 bases between. This CDR3 comprises 16 residues.